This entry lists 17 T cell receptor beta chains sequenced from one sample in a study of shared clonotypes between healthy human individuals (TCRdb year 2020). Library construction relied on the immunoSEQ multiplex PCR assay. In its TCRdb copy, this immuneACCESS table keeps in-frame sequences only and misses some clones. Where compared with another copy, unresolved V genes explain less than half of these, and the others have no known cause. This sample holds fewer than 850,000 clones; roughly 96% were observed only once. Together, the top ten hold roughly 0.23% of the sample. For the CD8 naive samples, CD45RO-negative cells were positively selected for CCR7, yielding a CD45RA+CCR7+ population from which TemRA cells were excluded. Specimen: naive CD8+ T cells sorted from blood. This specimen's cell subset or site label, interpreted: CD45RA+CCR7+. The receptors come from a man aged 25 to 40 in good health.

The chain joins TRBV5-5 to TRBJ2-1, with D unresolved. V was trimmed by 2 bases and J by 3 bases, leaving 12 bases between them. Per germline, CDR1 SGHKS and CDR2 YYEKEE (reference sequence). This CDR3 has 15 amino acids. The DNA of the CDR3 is TGTGCCAGCAGCTTTGAGTTTCATCTCTACAATGAGCAGTTCTTC. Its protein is CASSFEFHLYNEQFF. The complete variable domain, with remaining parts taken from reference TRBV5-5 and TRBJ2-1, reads DAGVTQSPTHLIKTRGQQVTLRCSPISGHKSVSWYQQVLGQGPQFIFQYYEKEERGRGNFPDRFSARQFPNYSSELNVNALLLGDSALYLCASSFEFHLYNEQFFGPGTRLTVL.

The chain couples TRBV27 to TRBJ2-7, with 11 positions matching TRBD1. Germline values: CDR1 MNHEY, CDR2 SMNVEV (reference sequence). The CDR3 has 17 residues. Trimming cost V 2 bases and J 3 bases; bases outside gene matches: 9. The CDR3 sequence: CASSLGGTGGPYYEQYF. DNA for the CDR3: TGTGCCAGCAGTTTAGGGGGGACAGGGGGACCCTACTACGAGCAGTACTTC.

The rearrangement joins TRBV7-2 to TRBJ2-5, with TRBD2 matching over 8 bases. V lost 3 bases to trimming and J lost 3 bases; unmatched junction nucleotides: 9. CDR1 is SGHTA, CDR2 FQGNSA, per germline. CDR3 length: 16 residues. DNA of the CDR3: TGTGCCAGCAGCTTGTTGACTAGCGCCCCTGAAGAGACCCAGTACTTC. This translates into CASSLLTSAPEETQYF.

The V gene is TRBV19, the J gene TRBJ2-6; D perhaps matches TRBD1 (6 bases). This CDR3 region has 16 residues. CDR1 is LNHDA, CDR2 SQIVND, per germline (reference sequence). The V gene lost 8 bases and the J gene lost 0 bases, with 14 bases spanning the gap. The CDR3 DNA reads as TGTGCCAGTTACGGGACAAAAGACTCTGGGGCCAACGTCCTGACTTTC. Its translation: CASYGTKDSGANVLTF.

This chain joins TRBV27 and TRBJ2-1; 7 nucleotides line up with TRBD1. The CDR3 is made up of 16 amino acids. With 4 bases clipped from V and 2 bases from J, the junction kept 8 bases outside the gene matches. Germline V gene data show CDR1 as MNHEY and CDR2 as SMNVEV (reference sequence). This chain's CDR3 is CASSSPAGGTYNEQFF. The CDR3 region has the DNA TGTGCCAGCAGTTCCCCGGCAGGGGGTACCTACAATGAGCAGTTCTTC.

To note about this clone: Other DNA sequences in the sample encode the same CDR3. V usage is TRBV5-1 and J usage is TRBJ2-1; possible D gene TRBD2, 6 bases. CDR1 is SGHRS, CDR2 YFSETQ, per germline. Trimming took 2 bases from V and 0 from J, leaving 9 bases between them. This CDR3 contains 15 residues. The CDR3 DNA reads TGCGCCAGCAGCTTAAGCGGGTCCTCCTACAATGAGCAGTTCTTC. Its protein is CASSLSGSSYNEQFF.

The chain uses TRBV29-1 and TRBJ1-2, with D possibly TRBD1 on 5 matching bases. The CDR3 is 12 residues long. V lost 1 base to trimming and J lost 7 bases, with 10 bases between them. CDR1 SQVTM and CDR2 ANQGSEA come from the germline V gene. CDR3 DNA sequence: TGCAGCGTTGAAGGGCAGGGTCTTGGCTACACCTTC. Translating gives CSVEGQGLGYTF.

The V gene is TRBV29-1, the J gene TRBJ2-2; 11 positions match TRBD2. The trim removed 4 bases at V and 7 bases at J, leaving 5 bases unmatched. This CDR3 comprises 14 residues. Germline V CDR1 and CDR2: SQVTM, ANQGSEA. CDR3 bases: TGCAGCGTTGTACTAGCGGGAGTGTTCGGGGAGCTGTTTTTT. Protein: CSVVLAGVFGELFF.

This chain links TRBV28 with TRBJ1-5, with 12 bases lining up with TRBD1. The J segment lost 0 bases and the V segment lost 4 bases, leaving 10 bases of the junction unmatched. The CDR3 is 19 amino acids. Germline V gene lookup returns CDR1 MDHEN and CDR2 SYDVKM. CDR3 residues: CASSYPGTGGGYSNQPQHF. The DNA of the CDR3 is TGTGCCAGCAGTTATCCCGGGACAGGGGGCGGCTATAGCAATCAGCCCCAGCATTTT. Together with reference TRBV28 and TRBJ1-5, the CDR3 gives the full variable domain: DVKVTQSSRYLVKRTGEKVFLECVQDMDHENMFWYRQDPGLGLRLIYFSYDVKMKEKGDIPEGYSVSREKKERFSLILESASTNQTSMYLCASSYPGTGGGYSNQPQHFGDGTRLSIL.

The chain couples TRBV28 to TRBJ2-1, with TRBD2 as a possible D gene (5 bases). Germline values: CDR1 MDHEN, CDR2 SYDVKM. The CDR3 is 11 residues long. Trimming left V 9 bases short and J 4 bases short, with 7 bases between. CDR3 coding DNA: TGTGCCAGTTGCGGGTACAATGAGCAGTTCTTC. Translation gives CASCGYNEQFF.

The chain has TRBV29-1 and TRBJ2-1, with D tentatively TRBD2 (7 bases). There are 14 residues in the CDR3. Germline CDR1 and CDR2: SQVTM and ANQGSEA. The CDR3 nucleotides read TGCATGTTCAAGGGGGGAGCGGGATGGAATGAGCAGTTCTTC. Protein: CMFKGGAGWNEQFF.

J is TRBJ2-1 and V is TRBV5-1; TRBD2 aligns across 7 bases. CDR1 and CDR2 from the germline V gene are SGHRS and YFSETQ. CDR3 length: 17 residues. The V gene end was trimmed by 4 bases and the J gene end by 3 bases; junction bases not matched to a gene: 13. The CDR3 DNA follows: TGCGCCAGCAGCCCACCTAGCTTTGGGAGGGGCTACAATGAGCAGTTCTTC. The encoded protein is CASSPPSFGRGYNEQFF.

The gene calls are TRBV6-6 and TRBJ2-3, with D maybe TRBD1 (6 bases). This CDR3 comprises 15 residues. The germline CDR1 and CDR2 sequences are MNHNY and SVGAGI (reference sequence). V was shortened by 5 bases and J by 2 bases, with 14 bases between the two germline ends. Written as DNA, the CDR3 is TGTGCCAGCAGTACACAGGGCAGGAACACAGATACGCAGTATTTT. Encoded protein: CASSTQGRNTDTQYF.

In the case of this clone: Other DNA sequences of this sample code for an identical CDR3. The CDR3 is CASSQDSSYEQYF. The CDR3, as DNA: TGCGCCAGCAGCCAAGACAGCTCCTACGAGCAGTACTTC. The rearrangement joins TRBV4-1 to TRBJ2-7; D is unresolved. Germline V gene sequence: CDR1 MGHRA, CDR2 YSYEKL. This CDR3 is 13 amino acids long. Trimming left V 0 bases short and J 0 bases short, with 3 bases between.

CDR3 in DNA: TGTGCCAGCAGCTCGTTACGGGACAGGGGCCTTACAGATACGCAGTATTTT. As protein: CASSSLRDRGLTDTQYF. V usage is TRBV7-9 and J usage is TRBJ2-3; 10 bases map to TRBD1. Germline V lookup: CDR1 SEHNR, CDR2 FQNEAQ (reference sequence). Trimming cost V 4 bases and J 3 bases; bases outside gene matches: 10. This CDR3 is 17 amino acids long.

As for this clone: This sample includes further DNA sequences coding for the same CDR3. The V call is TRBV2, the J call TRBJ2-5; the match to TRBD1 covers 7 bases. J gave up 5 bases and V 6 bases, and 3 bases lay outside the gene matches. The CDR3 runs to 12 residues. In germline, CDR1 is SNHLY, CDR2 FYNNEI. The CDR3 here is CASRGGRETQYF. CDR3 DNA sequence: TGTGCCAGCAGAGGGGGCCGGGAGACCCAGTACTTC.

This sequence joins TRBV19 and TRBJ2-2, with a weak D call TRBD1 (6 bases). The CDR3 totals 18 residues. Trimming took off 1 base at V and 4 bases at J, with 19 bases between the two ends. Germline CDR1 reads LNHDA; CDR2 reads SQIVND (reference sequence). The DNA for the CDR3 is TGTGCCAGTAGTATAGGAATAATCCGGGACACCCTCACCGGGGAGCTGTTTTTT. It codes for CASSIGIIRDTLTGELFF.